This TCR beta chain was sequenced for a study of T cell repertoires in cytomegalovirus infection. This clonotype has a count of ten or more. Its antigen is not known. Each CDR3 protein gets one entry after TCRdb re-called the reads with MiXCR. The sample yields approximately 300,000 distinct CDR3 sequences, approximately 32% seen once. Trimming cost V 9 bases and J 4 bases; bases outside gene matches: 12. The CDR3 has 17 amino acids. The J gene is TRBJ2-2, the V gene TRBV12-3 or TRBV12-4, with TRBD1 matching over 12 bases. This TCR was recovered from a human donor in good health (CMV status not recorded). Some clones in this sample may be carry-over from other donors' samples. Sequencing was performed on cultured PBMCs, taken from culture after CMV antigen stimulation. In DNA, the CDR3 is TGTGCCAGTCATCAGGGCGGGGACAGGGGGCGCACCGGGGAGCTGTTTTTT. Translating it yields CASHQGGDRGRTGELFF.